What follows is one T cell receptor beta chain and its context. This entry comes from a study of CD8 T cells in Susac syndrome. Study details: Each patient with Susac syndrome, at the time of blood draw, was therapy-naive, on corticosteroids, or on intravenous immunoglobulin alone.

V dropped 2 bases and J dropped 5; count of bases not matched to a gene: 5. Germline CDR1 is KGHSH and CDR2 is LQKENI. The CDR3 consists of 15 residues. Random hexamers served to reverse transcribe about 0.5 to 1 ug RNA. Amplification of TCR beta CDR3 was carried out by immunoSEQ multiplex PCR, which covered 54 Vbeta and 13 Jbeta segments. TCRdb re-analysed the immunoSEQ multiplex PCR reads in MiXCR, keeping a single row per CDR3 protein. The sample includes some 200,000 distinct CDR3 sequences, approximately 96% seen only once; the top ten take roughly 0.093%. The chain joins TRBV18 to TRBJ1-5; 8 bases fit TRBD1. Source material: CD4+ T cells from PBMCs. This clonotype was sampled from a human donor with Susac syndrome. The CDR3 protein is CASSPNRQGHQPQHF. CDR3 coding DNA: TGTGCCAGCTCACCAAACAGACAGGGGCATCAGCCCCAGCATTTT. Supplemented by reference TRBV18 and TRBJ1-5, the full variable domain reads NAGVMQNPRHLVRRRGQEARLRCSPMKGHSHVYWYRQLPEEGLKFMVYLQKENIIDESGMPKERFSAEFPKEGPSILRIQQVVRGDSAAYFCASSPNRQGHQPQHFGDGTRLSIL.